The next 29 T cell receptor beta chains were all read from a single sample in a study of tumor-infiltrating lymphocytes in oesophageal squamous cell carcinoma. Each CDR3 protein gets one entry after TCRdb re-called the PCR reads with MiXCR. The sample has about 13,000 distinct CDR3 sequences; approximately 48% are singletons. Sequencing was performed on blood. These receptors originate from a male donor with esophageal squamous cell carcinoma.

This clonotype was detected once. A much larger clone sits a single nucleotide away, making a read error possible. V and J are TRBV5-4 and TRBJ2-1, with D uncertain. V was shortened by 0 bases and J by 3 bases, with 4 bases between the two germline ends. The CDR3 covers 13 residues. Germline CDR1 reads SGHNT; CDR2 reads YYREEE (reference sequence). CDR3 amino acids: CASSLVGYNEQFF. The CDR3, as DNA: TGTGCCAGCAGCTTGGTCGGCTACAATGAGCAGTTCTTC. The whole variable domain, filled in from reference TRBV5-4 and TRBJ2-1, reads ETGVTQSPTHLIKTRGQQVTLRCSSQSGHNTVSWYQQALGQGPQFIFQYYREEENGRGNFPPRFSGLQFPNYSSELNVNALELDDSALYLCASSLVGYNEQFFGPGTRLTVL.

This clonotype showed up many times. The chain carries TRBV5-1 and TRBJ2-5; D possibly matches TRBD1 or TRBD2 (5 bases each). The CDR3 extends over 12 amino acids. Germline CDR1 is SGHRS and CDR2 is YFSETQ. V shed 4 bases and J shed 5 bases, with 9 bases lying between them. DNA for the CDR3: TGCGCCAGCAGCGGGGACGCGGAGACCCAGTACTTC. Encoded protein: CASSGDAETQYF.

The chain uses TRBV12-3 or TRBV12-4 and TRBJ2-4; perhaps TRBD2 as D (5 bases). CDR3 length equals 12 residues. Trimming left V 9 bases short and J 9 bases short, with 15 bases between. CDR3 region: CASGLSIVIQYF. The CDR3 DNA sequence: TGTGCCAGTGGACTTTCGATTGTCATTCAGTACTTC.

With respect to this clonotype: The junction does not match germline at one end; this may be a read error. In DNA, the CDR3 is TGTGCCAGCAGCCGGGTTGGGGCCTACAATGAGCAGTTCTTC. It specifies CASSRVGAYNEQFF. The chain is built from TRBV4-1 and TRBJ2-1; D gene unclear. CDR3 length equals 14 residues. Germline CDR1 and CDR2: MGHRA and YSYEKL.

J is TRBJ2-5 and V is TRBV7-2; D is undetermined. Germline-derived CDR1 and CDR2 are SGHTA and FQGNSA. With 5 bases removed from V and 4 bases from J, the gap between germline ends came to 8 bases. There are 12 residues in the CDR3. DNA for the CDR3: TGTGCCAGCAGCCCCGCCCGAGAGACCCAGTACTTC. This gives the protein CASSPARETQYF.

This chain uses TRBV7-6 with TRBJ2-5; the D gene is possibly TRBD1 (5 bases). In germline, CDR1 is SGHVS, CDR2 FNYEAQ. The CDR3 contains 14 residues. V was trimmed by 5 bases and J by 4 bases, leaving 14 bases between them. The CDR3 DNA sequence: TGTGCCAGCAGCCCACAGGTTGGCAGAGAGACCCAGTACTTC. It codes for CASSPQVGRETQYF.

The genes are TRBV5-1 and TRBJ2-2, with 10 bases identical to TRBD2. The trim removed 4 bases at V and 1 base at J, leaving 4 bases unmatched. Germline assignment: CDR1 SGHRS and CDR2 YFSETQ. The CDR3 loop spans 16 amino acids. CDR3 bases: TGCGCCAGCAGCCTAAGGACTAGCGGGAACACCGGGGAGCTGTTTTTT. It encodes CASSLRTSGNTGELFF.

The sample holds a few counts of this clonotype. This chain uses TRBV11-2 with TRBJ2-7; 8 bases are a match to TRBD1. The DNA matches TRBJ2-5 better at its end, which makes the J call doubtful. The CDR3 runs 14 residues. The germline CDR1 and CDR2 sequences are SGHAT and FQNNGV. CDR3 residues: CASGSGGGFETQYF. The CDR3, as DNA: TGTGCCAGCGGCTCAGGGGGCGGGTTCGAGACCCAGTACTTC.

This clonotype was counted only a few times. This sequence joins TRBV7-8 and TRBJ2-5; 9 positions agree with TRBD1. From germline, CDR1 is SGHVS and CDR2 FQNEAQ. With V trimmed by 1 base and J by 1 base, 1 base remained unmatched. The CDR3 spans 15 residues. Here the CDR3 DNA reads TGTGCCAGCAGCTTAGGGGGACAGGGCCAAGAGACCCAGTACTTC. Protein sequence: CASSLGGQGQETQYF.

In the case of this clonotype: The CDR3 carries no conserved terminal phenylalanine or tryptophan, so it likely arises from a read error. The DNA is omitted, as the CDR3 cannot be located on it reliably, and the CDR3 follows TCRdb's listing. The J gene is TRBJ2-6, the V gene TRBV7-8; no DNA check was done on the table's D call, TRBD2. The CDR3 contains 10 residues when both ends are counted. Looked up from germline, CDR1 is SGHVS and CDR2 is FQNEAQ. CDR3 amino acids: CASSRLLAIT.

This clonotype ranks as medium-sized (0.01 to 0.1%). The CDR3 DNA follows: TGTGCCAGCAGCTCCCGTCAAAGGGGGACTGGGGCCAACGTCCTGACTTTC. This codes for CASSSRQRGTGANVLTF. J is TRBJ2-6 and V is TRBV7-9; D might be TRBD1 (6 bases). V lost 4 bases and J 2 bases, leaving 15 bases between the germline ends. Germline V gene lookup returns CDR1 SEHNR and CDR2 FQNEAQ (reference sequence). This CDR3 has 17 amino acids.

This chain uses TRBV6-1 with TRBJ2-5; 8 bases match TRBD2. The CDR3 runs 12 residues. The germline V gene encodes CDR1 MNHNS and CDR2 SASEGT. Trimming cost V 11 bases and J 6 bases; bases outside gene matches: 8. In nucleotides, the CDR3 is TGTGCCTCGGGGCGGGGGGTACAGACCCAGTACTTC. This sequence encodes CASGRGVQTQYF.

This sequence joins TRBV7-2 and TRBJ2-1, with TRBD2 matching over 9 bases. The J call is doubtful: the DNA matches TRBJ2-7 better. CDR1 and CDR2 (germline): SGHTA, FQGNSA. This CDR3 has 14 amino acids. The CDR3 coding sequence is TGTGCCAGCAGCTTAGCGGTAGCGGGAGACGAGCAGTACTTC. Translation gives CASSLAVAGDEQYF.

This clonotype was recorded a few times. The CDR3 nucleotides read TGTGCCAGCATTGGCAGGGAGGCTGCTGCAGACGAGCAGTACTTC. Its translation is CASIGREAAADEQYF. V and J are TRBV28 and TRBJ2-4; D is possibly TRBD2 (6 bases). The J call is in doubt because the DNA end fits TRBJ2-7 better. This CDR3 is 15 amino acids long. The germline V gene encodes CDR1 MDHEN and CDR2 SYDVKM.

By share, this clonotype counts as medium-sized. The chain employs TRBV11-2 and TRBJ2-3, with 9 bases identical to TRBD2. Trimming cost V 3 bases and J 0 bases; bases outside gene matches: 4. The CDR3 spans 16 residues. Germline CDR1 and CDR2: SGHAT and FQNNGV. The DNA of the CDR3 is TGTGCCAGCAGCTTGGCTAGCGGGGCTAGCACAGATACGCAGTATTTT. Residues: CASSLASGASTDTQYF.

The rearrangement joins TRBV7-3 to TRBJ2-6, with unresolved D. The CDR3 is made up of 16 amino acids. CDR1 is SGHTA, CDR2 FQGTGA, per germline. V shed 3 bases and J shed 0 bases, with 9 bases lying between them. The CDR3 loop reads CASSLVPYSGANVLTF. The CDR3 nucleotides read TGTGCCAGCAGCTTGGTTCCTTACTCTGGGGCCAACGTCCTGACTTTC.

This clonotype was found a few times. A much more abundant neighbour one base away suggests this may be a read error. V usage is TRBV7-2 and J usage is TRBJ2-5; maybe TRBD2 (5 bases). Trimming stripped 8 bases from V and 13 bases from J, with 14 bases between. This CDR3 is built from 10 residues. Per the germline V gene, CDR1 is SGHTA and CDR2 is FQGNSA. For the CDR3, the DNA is TGTGCCAGCGGACCGAGAAGCGGGTACTTC. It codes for CASGPRSGYF.

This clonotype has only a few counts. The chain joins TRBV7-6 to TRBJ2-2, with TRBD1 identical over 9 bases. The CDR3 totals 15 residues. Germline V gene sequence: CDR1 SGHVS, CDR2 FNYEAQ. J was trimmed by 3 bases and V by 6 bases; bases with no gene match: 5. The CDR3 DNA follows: TGTGCCAGCAGATACGGACAGGGGTACACCGGGGAGCTGTTTTTT. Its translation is CASRYGQGYTGELFF.

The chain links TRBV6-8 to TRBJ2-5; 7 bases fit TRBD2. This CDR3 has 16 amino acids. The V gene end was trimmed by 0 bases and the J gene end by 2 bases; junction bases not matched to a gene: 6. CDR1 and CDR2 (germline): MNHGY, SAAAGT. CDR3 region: CASSYSRAGPQETQYF. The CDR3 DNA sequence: TGTGCCAGCAGTTACTCGAGAGCGGGGCCGCAAGAGACCCAGTACTTC.

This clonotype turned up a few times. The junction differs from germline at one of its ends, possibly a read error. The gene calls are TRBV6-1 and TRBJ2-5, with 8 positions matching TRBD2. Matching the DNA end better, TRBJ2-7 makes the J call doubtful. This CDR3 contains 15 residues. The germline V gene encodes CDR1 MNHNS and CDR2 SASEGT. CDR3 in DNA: TGTGTCAGCCGTGAAACTAGCGGTAGCTCCTACGAGCAGTACTTC. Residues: CVSRETSGSSYEQYF.

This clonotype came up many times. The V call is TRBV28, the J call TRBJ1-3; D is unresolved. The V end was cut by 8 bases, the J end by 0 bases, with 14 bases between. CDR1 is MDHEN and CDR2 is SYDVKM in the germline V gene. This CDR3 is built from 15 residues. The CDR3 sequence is CASLSSGGSGNTIYF. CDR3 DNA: TGTGCCAGCCTTTCTTCCGGAGGCTCTGGAAACACCATATATTTT. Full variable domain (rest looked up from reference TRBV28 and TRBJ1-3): DVKVTQSSRYLVKRTGEKVFLECVQDMDHENMFWYRQDPGLGLRLIYFSYDVKMKEKGDIPEGYSVSREKKERFSLILESASTNQTSMYLCASLSSGGSGNTIYFGEGSWLTVV.

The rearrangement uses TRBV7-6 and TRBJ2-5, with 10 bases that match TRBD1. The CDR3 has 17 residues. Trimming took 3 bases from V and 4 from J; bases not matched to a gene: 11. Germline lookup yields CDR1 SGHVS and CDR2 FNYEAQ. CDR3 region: CASSLGLTGGLGETQYF. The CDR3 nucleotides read TGTGCCAGCAGCTTGGGGTTGACAGGGGGCTTGGGAGAGACCCAGTACTTC. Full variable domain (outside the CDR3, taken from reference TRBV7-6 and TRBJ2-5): GAGVSQSPRYKVTKRGQDVALRCDPISGHVSLYWYRQALGQGPEFLTYFNYEAQQDKSGLPNDRFSAERPEGSISTLTIQRTEQRDSAMYRCASSLGLTGGLGETQYFGPGTRLLVL.

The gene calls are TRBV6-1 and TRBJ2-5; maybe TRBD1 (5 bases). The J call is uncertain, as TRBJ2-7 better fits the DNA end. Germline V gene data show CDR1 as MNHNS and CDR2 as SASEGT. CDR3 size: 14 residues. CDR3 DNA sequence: TGTGCCAGCAGTGAAGGGGCAGGGTCCAACGAGCAGTACTTC. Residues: CASSEGAGSNEQYF.

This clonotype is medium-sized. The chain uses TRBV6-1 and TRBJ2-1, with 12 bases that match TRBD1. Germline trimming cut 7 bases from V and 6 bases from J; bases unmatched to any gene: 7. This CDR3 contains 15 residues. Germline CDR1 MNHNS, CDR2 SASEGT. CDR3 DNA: TGTGCCAGCAATTCGGGACAGGGGGCGTTCAATGAGCAGTTCTTC. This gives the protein CASNSGQGAFNEQFF.

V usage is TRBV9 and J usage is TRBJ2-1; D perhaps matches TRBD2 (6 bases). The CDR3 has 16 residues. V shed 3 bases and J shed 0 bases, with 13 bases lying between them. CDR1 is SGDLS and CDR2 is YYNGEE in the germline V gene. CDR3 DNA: TGTGCCAGCAGCGCGGCTAGCGCTTACTCCTACAATGAGCAGTTCTTC. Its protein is CASSAASAYSYNEQFF.

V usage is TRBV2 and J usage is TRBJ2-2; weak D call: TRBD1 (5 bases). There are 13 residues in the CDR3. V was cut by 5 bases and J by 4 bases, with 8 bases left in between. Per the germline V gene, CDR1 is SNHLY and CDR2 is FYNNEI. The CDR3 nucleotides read TGTGCCAGCAGTTCAGGGCTCACCGGGGAGCTGTTTTTT. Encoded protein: CASSSGLTGELFF. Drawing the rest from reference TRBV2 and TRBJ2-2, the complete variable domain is EPEVTQTPSHQVTQMGQEVILRCVPISNHLYFYWYRQILGQKVEFLVSFYNNEISEKSEIFDDQFSVERPDGSNFTLKIRSTKLEDSAMYFCASSSGLTGELFFGEGSRLTVL.

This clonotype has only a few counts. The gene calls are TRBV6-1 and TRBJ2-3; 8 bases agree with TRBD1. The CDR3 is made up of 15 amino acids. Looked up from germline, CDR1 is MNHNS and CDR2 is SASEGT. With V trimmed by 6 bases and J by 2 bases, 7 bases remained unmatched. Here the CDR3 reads CASRVRDRNTDTQYF. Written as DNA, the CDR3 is TGTGCCAGCAGGGTCCGGGACAGGAACACAGATACGCAGTATTTT.

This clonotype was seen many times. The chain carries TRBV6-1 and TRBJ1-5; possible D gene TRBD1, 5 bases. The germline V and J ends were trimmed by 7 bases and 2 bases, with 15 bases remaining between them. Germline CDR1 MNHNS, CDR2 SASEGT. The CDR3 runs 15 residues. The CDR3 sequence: CASIPQGGGNQPQHF. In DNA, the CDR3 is TGTGCCAGCATCCCCCAGGGTGGGGGCAATCAGCCCCAGCATTTT.

CDR3 bases: TGTGCCAGCAGCTCGCTGGGGGGACAGGAGAACACAGATACGCAGTATTTT. Residues: CASSSLGGQENTDTQYF. The genes are TRBV7-1 and TRBJ2-3; TRBD1 aligns across 8 bases. TRBV7-1 is labeled an ORF, and its function is uncertain. V lost 3 bases, J lost 2 bases, and 10 bases stayed unmatched. The CDR3 runs 17 residues.